This T cell receptor beta chain appears in the sequencing data of a study of control samples from healthy donors and cancer patients. The repertoire was sequenced with immunoSEQ multiplex PCR; TCRdb's copy has only in-frame clones and lacks some. The sample holds 75,000 to 90,000 clones, 89% seen once. CDR3 size: 16 residues. Germline V gene sequence: CDR1 SGHAT, CDR2 FQNNGV. V lost 1 base and J 0 bases, leaving 9 bases between the germline ends. Sequencing was carried out using blood. This receptor was obtained from a man between 45 and 60 years old in good health. The genes are TRBV11-2 and TRBJ1-4; no clear D gene. CDR3 bases: TGTGCCAGCAGCTTAGGGGTGCAGGCAACTAATGAAAAACTGTTTTTT. Amino acids: CASSLGVQATNEKLFF.